These 13 T cell receptor beta chains came from one sample sequenced in a study of human T cells and chemical hapten exposure. Unseparated into fractions, whole blood served as the source from which total RNA was extracted. In TCRdb, the 5' RACE reads were re-called with MiXCR into one record per CDR3 protein. The repertoire holds about 81,000 distinct CDR3 sequences, with about 7.7% as singletons. The receptors originated from a male donor in good health.

The J gene is TRBJ1-6, the V gene TRBV11-3, with D possibly matching TRBD1 (6 bases). Germline loops: CDR1 SGHNT, CDR2 YENEEA. The CDR3 consists of 14 residues. Deletions cut 5 bases from V and 5 bases from J, with 10 bases between. CDR3 sequence (DNA): TGTGCCAGCAGCGAGGGACAAAATAATTCACCCCTCCACTTT. This sequence encodes CASSEGQNNSPLHF.

This clonotype has a handful of counts. The rearrangement uses TRBV6-5 and TRBJ2-3; 7 bases are a match to TRBD1. The germline V gene encodes CDR1 MNHEY and CDR2 SVGAGI. V shed 6 bases, J shed 3 bases, and the junction held 6 bases outside the gene matches. This CDR3 region has 14 residues. The CDR3 sequence is CASSDRDLTDTQYF. CDR3 in DNA: TGTGCCAGCAGCGACAGGGATTTAACAGATACGCAGTATTTT.

The chain uses TRBV5-1 and TRBJ1-2, with TRBD1 matching 11 bases. This CDR3 has 15 residues. Germline V gives CDR1 SGHRS, CDR2 YFSETQ. The J segment lost 5 bases and the V segment lost 6 bases, leaving 9 bases of the junction unmatched. CDR3 region: CASNTGTGGRYGYTF. CDR3 DNA sequence: TGCGCCAGCAACACCGGGACAGGGGGAAGATATGGCTACACCTTC.

In its sample, this clonotype was seen a few times. This chain uses TRBV6-5 with TRBJ2-3; 10 bases line up with TRBD1. The length of the CDR3 is 15 residues. Germline V gives CDR1 MNHEY, CDR2 SVGAGI. After removal of 5 bases from V and 0 bases from J, the junction contained 2 bases not matched to a gene. The CDR3 reads CASSDRGPSTDTQYF. CDR3 nucleotides: TGTGCCAGCAGTGACAGGGGGCCTAGCACAGATACGCAGTATTTT.

At least ten counts were recorded for this clonotype. V and J are TRBV25-1 and TRBJ1-4; D not resolved. Per the germline V gene, CDR1 is MGHDK and CDR2 is SYGVNS. V was clipped by 2 bases and J by 8 bases, with 6 bases between them. The CDR3 loop spans 12 amino acids. The CDR3 loop is CASSENDEKLFF. In DNA, the CDR3 is TGTGCCAGCAGTGAAAACGACGAAAAACTGTTTTTT.

This clonotype was seen many times. The chain has TRBV5-1 and TRBJ1-1; D unresolved. V shed 0 bases and J shed 0 bases, with 9 bases lying between them. The germline gives CDR1 SGHRS, CDR2 YFSETQ. There are 15 residues in the CDR3. Here the CDR3 reads CASSLGSSMNTEAFF. CDR3 nucleotide sequence: TGCGCCAGCAGCTTGGGGAGCTCGATGAACACTGAAGCTTTCTTT.

This rearrangement joins TRBV5-1 to TRBJ1-1; unclear D gene. CDR3 length: 14 residues. Germline V gene lookup returns CDR1 SGHRS and CDR2 YFSETQ. Deletions cut 3 bases from V and 4 bases from J, with 13 bases between. The DNA of the CDR3 is TGCGCCAGCAGCTCAGATCAGGCATCCACTGAAGCTTTCTTT. Translated, it gives CASSSDQASTEAFF. Based on the CDR3 plus reference TRBV5-1 and TRBJ1-1, the full variable domain is KAGVTQTPRYLIKTRGQQVTLSCSPISGHRSVSWYQQTPGQGLQFLFEYFSETQRNKGNFPGRFSGRQFSNSRSEMNVSTLELGDSALYLCASSSDQASTEAFFGQGTRLTVV.

This clonotype appeared many times. V usage is TRBV5-1 and J usage is TRBJ2-2; D is unclear. Trimming cost V 3 bases and J 0 bases, with 0 bases left between them. Looked up from germline, CDR1 is SGHRS and CDR2 is YFSETQ. The CDR3 has 12 amino acids. CDR3 residues: CASSSNTGELFF. For the CDR3, the DNA is TGCGCCAGCAGCTCGAACACCGGGGAGCTGTTTTTT.

V gene TRBV6-1 combines with J gene TRBJ2-1, with 9 bases matching TRBD2. Germline V gene data show CDR1 as MNHNS and CDR2 as SASEGT. The V segment lost 4 bases and the J segment 9 bases; nucleotides outside the gene matches: 10. The CDR3 extends over 15 amino acids. Here the CDR3 reads CASSGGSGSSSEQFF. CDR3 DNA: TGTGCCAGCAGTGGAGGTAGCGGGAGTAGTAGTGAGCAGTTCTTC.

There are a few counts of this clonotype. This rearrangement joins TRBV29-1 to TRBJ1-2, with D possibly matching TRBD1 (5 bases). The germline V gene encodes CDR1 SQVTM and CDR2 ANQGSEA. The V end lost 6 bases, the J end lost 2 bases, and 13 bases lay between the germline ends. The CDR3 sequence is 13 residues long. CDR3: CSVLGDGNYGYTF. Written as DNA, the CDR3 is TGCAGCGTATTGGGGGACGGAAACTATGGCTACACCTTC. The full variable domain, in which reference TRBV29-1 and TRBJ1-2 provide the parts outside the CDR3, is SAVISQKPSRDICQRGTSLTIQCQVDSQVTMMFWYRQQPGQSLTLIATANQGSEATYESGFVIDKFPISRPNLTFSTLTVSNMSPEDSSIYLCSVLGDGNYGYTFGSGTRLTVV.

V gene TRBV12-3 or TRBV12-4 combines with J gene TRBJ2-1; no clear D. Deletions cut 1 base from V and 6 bases from J, with 10 bases between. The CDR3 has 14 residues. The CDR3 bases are TGTGCCAGCAGTTTAGTAGCTACTGGCAATGAGCAGTTCTTC. This codes for CASSLVATGNEQFF.

This clonotype was seen ten or more times. The chain uses TRBV29-1 and TRBJ1-6; D uncertain. CDR1 SQVTM and CDR2 ANQGSEA come from the germline V gene. This CDR3 is 13 amino acids long. V lost 5 bases and J lost 8, with 13 bases in between. The chain's CDR3 is CSVKAERDSPLHF. In nucleotides, the CDR3 is TGCAGCGTTAAGGCCGAGAGAGATTCACCCCTCCACTTT.

In its sample, this clonotype was seen many times. The rearrangement links TRBV29-1 to TRBJ1-1; 9 positions agree with TRBD1. Germline V gene data show CDR1 as SQVTM and CDR2 as ANQGSEA. The J segment lost 0 bases and the V segment lost 4 bases, leaving 0 bases of the junction unmatched. The CDR3 consists of 13 residues. CDR3 in amino acids: CSVGQGVNTEAFF. In nucleotides, the CDR3 is TGCAGCGTTGGACAGGGGGTGAACACTGAAGCTTTCTTT.